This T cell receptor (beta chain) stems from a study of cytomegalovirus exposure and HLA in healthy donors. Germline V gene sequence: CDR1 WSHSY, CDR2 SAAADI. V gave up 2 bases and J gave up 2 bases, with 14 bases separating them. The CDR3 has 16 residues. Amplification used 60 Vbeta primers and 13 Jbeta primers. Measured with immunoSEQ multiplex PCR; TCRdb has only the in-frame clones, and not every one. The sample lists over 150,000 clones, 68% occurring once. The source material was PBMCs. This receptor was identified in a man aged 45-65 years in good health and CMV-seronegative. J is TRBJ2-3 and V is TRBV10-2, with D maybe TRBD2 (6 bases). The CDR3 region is CASSERELTYTDTQYF. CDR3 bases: TGCGCCAGCAGTGAGCGGGAGCTTACCTACACAGATACGCAGTATTTT.